This TCR beta chain derives from a study of blood T cell repertoires in COVID-19. Study-wide context: The cDNA or gDNA used as material had been derived from T cells, B-cell-depleted T cells, or PBMCs.

Sequenced by immunoSEQ multiplex PCR; TCRdb stores in-frame clones only, minus some. The sample contains approximately 210,000 clones, 65% to 85% of which appear only once. The V end was cut by 3 bases, the J end by 4 bases, with 9 bases between. CDR3 length: 13 amino acids. Germline CDR1 and CDR2: MRHNA and SNTAGT. This sequence was found in a woman between 55 and 75 years old who had recovered from COVID-19. The J gene is TRBJ1-1, the V gene TRBV6-4; D possibly corresponds to TRBD1 (6 bases). Source material: PBMCs or T cells enriched from blood (not recorded which). This CDR3 reads CASSEVGGTEAFF. The CDR3 DNA follows: TGTGCCAGCAGTGAAGTAGGGGGCACTGAAGCTTTCTTT.